The rows below give T cell receptor beta chains drawn from one sample of a study of Tregs in tolerant kidney transplant recipients. The method was immunoSEQ multiplex PCR; TCRdb's version includes in-frame clones alone and lacks a portion of them. The top ten hold 2% to 2.5% of the sample, which has fewer than 40,000 clones, 82% seen once. Their antigen targets remain unknown. Sequenced input: Tregs from blood cultured with allogeneic cells. The receptors were sampled from a human donor in good health. Both conserved end residues are part of each CDR3. Not every row has a clone size; where given, it reads once, few, many or a size class.

CDR3aa,abundance,v_gene,j_gene
CASCLLGGYGYTF,.,TRBV6-1,TRBJ1-2
CAIKSGGATDNEQFF,.,TRBV10-3,TRBJ2-1
CASSAGGQTYGYTF,.,TRBV6-1,TRBJ1-2
CASSPGGRLGNEQFF,.,TRBV7-3,TRBJ2-1
CASIGAAHRRGAVF,.,TRBV5-6,TRBJ2-2
CASSRTPGPRTEAFF,.,TRBV6-6,TRBJ1-1
CASSSPVGLRNTEAFF,.,TRBV19,TRBJ1-1
CASSLARGLAGESDEQYF,.,TRBV7-2,TRBJ2-7
CASSQVGRRIYNEQFF,.,TRBV4-1,TRBJ2-1
CASSLAGQPNQPQHF,.,TRBV7-2,TRBJ1-5
CASSQVLTVYGYTF,.,TRBV4-3,TRBJ1-2
CASSRNLFGTASYEQYF,.,TRBV4-3,TRBJ2-7
CASRSAPSGGFTGELFF,.,TRBV5-1,TRBJ2-2
CASSLDGGLIEEQYF,.,TRBV7-2,TRBJ2-7
CASSRLGSETQYF,.,TRBV19,TRBJ2-5
CASSYVQGVYGYTF,.,TRBV5-6,TRBJ1-2
CASRDRVVTDTQYF,.,TRBV5-1,TRBJ2-3
CSVDPGRFSDTEAFF,once,TRBV29-1,TRBJ1-1
CASSFPNQPQHF,.,TRBV19,TRBJ1-5
CASRPGPARTEQFF,.,TRBV6-6,TRBJ2-1
CASSFLVGVQETQYF,.,TRBV5-1,TRBJ2-5
CASGLRSGPKETQYF,.,TRBV12-5,TRBJ2-5
CASSLAALYEQYF,.,TRBV28,TRBJ2-7
CASSPQMETGTGGYTF,few,TRBV18,TRBJ1-2